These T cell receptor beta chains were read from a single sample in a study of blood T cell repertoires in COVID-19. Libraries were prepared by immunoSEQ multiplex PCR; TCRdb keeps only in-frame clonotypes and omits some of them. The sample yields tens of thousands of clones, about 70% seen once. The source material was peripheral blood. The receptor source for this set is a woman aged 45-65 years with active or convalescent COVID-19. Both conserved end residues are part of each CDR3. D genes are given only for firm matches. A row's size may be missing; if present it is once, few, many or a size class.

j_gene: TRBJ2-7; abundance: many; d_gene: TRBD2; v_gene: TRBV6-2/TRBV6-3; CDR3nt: TGTGCCAGCAGTTACCTACGGACTAGCGGGAGCTCCTACGAGCAGTACTTC; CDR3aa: CASSYLRTSGSSYEQYF
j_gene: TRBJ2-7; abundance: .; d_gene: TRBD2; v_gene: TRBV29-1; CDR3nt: TGCAGCGTTGCGACTAGCGGGAGGGACGAGCAGTACTTC; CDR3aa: CSVATSGRDEQYF
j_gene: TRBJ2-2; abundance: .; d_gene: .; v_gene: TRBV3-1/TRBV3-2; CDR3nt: TGTGCCAGCAGCCAAACAGGACACACCGGGGAGCTGTTTTTT; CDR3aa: CASSQTGHTGELFF
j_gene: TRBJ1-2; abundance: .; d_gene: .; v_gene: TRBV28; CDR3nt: TGTGCCAGCAGTTTCTCGGGGGGTACGGTCGATGGCTACACCTTC; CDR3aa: CASSFSGGTVDGYTF
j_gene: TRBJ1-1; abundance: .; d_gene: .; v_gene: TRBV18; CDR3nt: TGTGCCAGCTCACGTGGCGAGGGGAACACTGAAGCTTTCTTT; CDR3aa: CASSRGEGNTEAFF
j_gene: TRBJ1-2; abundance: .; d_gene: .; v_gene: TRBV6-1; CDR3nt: TGTGCCAGCAGTGAATCCCCGTTGAACTATGGCTACACCTTC; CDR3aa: CASSESPLNYGYTF
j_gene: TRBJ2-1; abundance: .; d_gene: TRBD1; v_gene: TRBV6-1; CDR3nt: TGTGCCAGCAGTGACGGACAGGGATACGATGAGCAGTTCTTC; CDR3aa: CASSDGQGYDEQFF
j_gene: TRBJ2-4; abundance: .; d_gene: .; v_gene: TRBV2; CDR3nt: TGTGCCAGCAGTGAAGGGAGGGCCAAAAACATTCAGTACTTC; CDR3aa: CASSEGRAKNIQYF
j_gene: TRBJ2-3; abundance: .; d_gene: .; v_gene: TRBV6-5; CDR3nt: TGTGCCAGCAGCACTAGGTCAGATACGCAGTATTTT; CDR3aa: CASSTRSDTQYF
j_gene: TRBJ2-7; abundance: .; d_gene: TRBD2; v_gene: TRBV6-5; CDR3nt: TGTGCCAGCAGTCAAAGGACTAGCGGGATTATCGAGCAGTACTTC; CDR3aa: CASSQRTSGIIEQYF
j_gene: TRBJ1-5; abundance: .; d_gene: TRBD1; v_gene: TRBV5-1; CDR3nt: TGCGCCAGCAGCTTGGAGTTGGGACAGGGGGCAAGACAGCCCCAGCATTTT; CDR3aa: CASSLELGQGARQPQHF
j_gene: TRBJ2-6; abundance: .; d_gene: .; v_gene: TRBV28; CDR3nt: TGTGCCAGCAGTTTCGGGGGGCGCCCCACTGGGGCCAACGTCCTGACTTTC; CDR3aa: CASSFGGRPTGANVLTF
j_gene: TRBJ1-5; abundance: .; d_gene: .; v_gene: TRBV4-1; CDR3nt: TGCGCCAGCAGCCTGTCAGGCCAGGGCAATCAGCCCCAGCATTTT; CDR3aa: CASSLSGQGNQPQHF
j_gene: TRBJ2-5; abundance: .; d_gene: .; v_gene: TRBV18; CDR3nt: TGTGCCAGCTCACCGGACAATGGAGAGACCCAGTACTTC; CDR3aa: CASSPDNGETQYF
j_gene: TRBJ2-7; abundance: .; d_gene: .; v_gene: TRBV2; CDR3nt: TGTGCCAGCAGTGAAGTCCTTTACGAGCAGTACTTC; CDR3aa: CASSEVLYEQYF
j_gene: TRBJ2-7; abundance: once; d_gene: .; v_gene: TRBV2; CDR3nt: TGTGCCAGCAGGAGCGGTGACTCTTTTTCGTCCTACGAGCAGTACTTC; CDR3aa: CASRSGDSFSSYEQYF
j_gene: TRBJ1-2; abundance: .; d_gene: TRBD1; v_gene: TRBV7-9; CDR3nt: TGTGCCAGCAGCTCATTATACGGGACAGGGGCGTTAGCTAACTATGGCTACACCTTC; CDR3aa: CASSSLYGTGALANYGYTF
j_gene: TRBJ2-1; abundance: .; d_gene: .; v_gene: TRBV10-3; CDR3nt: TGTGCCATCAGTGACCTGGGGCGAAATAGTAACAATGAGCAGTTCTTC; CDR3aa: CAISDLGRNSNNEQFF
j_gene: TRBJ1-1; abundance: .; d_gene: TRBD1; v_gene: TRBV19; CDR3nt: TGTGCCAGTAGTTCCAGGGGGCCCATGAACACTGAAGCTTTCTTT; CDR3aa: CASSSRGPMNTEAFF
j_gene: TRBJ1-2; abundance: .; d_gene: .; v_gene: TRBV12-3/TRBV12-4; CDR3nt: TGTGCCAGCAGTTACCGACGGGGCTATGGCTACACCTTC; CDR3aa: CASSYRRGYGYTF
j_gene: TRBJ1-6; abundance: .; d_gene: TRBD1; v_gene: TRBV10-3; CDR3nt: TGTGCCTCCAAGCCCGACAGGGAGTATTCACCCCTCCACTTT; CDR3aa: CASKPDREYSPLHF
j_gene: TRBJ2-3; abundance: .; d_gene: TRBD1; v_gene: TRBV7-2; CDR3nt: TGTGCCAGCAGCTTAGGGACAGGGTACACAGATACGCAGTATTTT; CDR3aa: CASSLGTGYTDTQYF
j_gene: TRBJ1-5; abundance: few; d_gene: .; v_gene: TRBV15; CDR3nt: TGTGCCACCAGCGCACAGGTGGGTATTAATCAGCCCCAGCATTTT; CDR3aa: CATSAQVGINQPQHF
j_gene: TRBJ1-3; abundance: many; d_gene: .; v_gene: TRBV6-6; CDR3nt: TGTGCCAGCAGGGCAGGGGTAAACACCATATATTTT; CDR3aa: CASRAGVNTIYF